The TCR beta chain under discussion was sequenced for a study of a mutant IDH1 vaccine in newly diagnosed glioma. The overall study: Averaging roughly 40 years of age, treated patients were about 60% male and approximately 40% female. The earlier regimen, radiotherapy, temozolomide, or both, was most often both.

The time point was: baseline, week 1 (first vaccination visit). Treatment of the sample: pre-vaccination baseline after standard-of-care therapy. The CDR3 runs 16 residues. V shed 8 bases and J 0 bases; nucleotides not matched to a gene: 8. CDR1 is MGHDK, CDR2 SYGVNS, per germline. Measured with immunoSEQ multiplex PCR; TCRdb has only the in-frame clones, and not every one. The sample has tens of thousands of clones, 65% to 80% seen once; the top ten hold about 2%. The rearrangement joins TRBV25-1 to TRBJ1-2, with 11 bases matching TRBD1. Sample: PBMCs, taken from a glioma patient treated with radiotherapy, temozolomide or both. The TCR originated in a woman in her 40s with glioma. The CDR3 sequence is CASLGTGGLANYGYTF. The CDR3 DNA reads TGTGCCAGCCTGGGGACAGGGGGTTTAGCTAACTATGGCTACACCTTC.